The 27 T cell receptor beta chains in this list originate from one sample, sequenced in a study of blood T cells in healthy people across ages (dated by TCRdb to the mid-2010s). Library prep was done by 5' RACE. The instrument was an Illumina HiSeq 2500. A second PCR of roughly 6 to 12 cycles was run with a J-beta primer mix and a sample-barcoded 5' primer. TCRdb reanalyzed the raw reads on its own, using fastp at Q25 for trimming and MiXCR for clone calling, and kept in-frame beta chains. Each entry is one CDR3 protein sequence, shown with its most common DNA and genes. The sample table lists some 670,000 distinct CDR3 sequences, over 40% of them with a count of one. The ten top clones hold 13% of the sample. The sequencing input was blood. The receptor set was obtained from a woman of 80 years or more in good health.

As concerns this clonotype: One base away lies a much larger clone, so this may be a sequencing read error. The rearrangement links TRBV7-2 to TRBJ1-4, with 10 bases matching TRBD1. V lost 5 bases, J lost 7 bases, and 4 bases stayed unmatched. This CDR3 region has 14 residues. From germline, CDR1 is SGHTA and CDR2 FQGNSA. CDR3 nucleotide sequence: TGTACCAGCAGCCTGGACAGGGGGTCTGAAAAACTGTTTTTT. Translation gives CTSSLDRGSEKLFF.

This clonotype has ten or more counts. The rearrangement uses TRBV29-1 and TRBJ2-7; 7 bases match TRBD1. Germline V gene data show CDR1 as SQVTM and CDR2 as ANQGSEA. Germline trimming cut 5 bases from V and 3 bases from J; bases unmatched to any gene: 4. This CDR3 has 12 residues. This chain's CDR3 is CSVSGQNYEQYF. The CDR3 coding sequence is TGCAGCGTTTCGGGACAGAACTACGAGCAGTACTTC.

Notes on this clonotype: With a much larger clone just one base away, this may be a read error. The chain recombines TRBV20-1 with TRBJ2-1; D tentatively fits TRBD1 or TRBD2 (6 bases each). The J call may be faulty, since TRBJ2-7 better matches the DNA end. CDR1 and CDR2 (germline): DFQATT, SNEGSKA (reference sequence). The CDR3 is 16 amino acids. Here the CDR3 reads CSASRFWGASYNEQYF. The CDR3 DNA reads TGCAGTGCCTCACGGTTCTGGGGGGCCTCCTACAATGAGCAGTACTTC.

Only one count was recorded for this clonotype. A much larger clone lies one base from this, so it may be a read error. The chain couples TRBV5-1 to TRBJ2-7; 7 bases agree with TRBD1. Germline loops: CDR1 SGHRS, CDR2 YFSETQ. Trimming at V came to 1 base and at J to 2 bases, leaving 9 bases not matched to a gene. The CDR3 is 16 amino acids. DNA of the CDR3: TGCGCCAGCAGCTTGTCTGCCCTAACAGGGGCCTACGAGCAGTACTTC. Translation gives CASSLSALTGAYEQYF.

The rearrangement uses TRBV7-2 and TRBJ1-6; D not certain. The germline gives CDR1 SGHTA, CDR2 FQGNSA. V was cut by 8 bases and J by 9 bases, with 11 bases left in between. This CDR3 has 12 amino acids. Written as DNA, the CDR3 is TGTGCCAGCTCCCCGATTTTTTCACCCCTCCACTTT. It translates to CASSPIFSPLHF.

V and J are TRBV14 and TRBJ2-7; unclear D gene. V lost 3 bases and J 2 bases, leaving 11 bases between the germline ends. Germline-derived CDR1 and CDR2 are SGHDN and FVKESK. The CDR3 is made up of 14 amino acids. CDR3 DNA sequence: TGTGCCAGCAGCCAGTCAGTGGCTGCCTACGAGCAGTACTTC. Translated: CASSQSVAAYEQYF. Looking up the rest from reference TRBV14 and TRBJ2-7 gives the full variable domain: EAGVTQFPSHSVIEKGQTVTLRCDPISGHDNLYWYRRVMGKEIKFLLHFVKESKQDESGMPNNRFLAERTGGTYSTLKVQPAELEDSGVYFCASSQSVAAYEQYFGPGTRLTVT.

V and J are TRBV4-1 and TRBJ2-6; D is tentatively TRBD1 or TRBD2 (5 bases each). V lost 1 base and J 7 bases, leaving 8 bases between the germline ends. Germline V gene data show CDR1 as MGHRA and CDR2 as YSYEKL. This CDR3 spans 14 amino acids. The CDR3 spells CASSQVGVANVLTF. Written as DNA, the CDR3 is TGCGCCAGCAGCCAAGTGGGGGTCGCCAACGTCCTGACTTTC.

This clonotype turned up a few times. The chain is built from TRBV7-9 and TRBJ2-5; a possible D gene is TRBD2 (6 bases). Per the germline V gene, CDR1 is SEHNR and CDR2 is FQNEAQ (reference sequence). V was clipped by 5 bases and J by 5 bases, with 21 bases between them. The CDR3 sequence is 16 residues long. The CDR3 DNA sequence: TGTGCCAGCAGCCCCGAGGGACTTCCCGGGGAGGAGACCCAGTACTTC. This codes for CASSPEGLPGEETQYF.

The rearrangement uses TRBV7-2 and TRBJ2-1, with 9 bases aligning to TRBD2. Germline V lookup: CDR1 SGHTA, CDR2 FQGNSA. The CDR3 is 15 residues long. The J segment lost 3 bases and the V segment lost 5 bases, leaving 5 bases of the junction unmatched. CDR3 sequence: CASSVSSGDYNEQFF. In DNA, the CDR3 is TGTGCCAGCAGCGTCTCTAGCGGGGACTACAATGAGCAGTTCTTC.

The chain couples TRBV30 to TRBJ1-1; D gene uncertain. CDR1 and CDR2 from the germline V gene are GTSNPN and SVGIG (reference sequence). This CDR3 spans 12 amino acids. CDR3 in amino acids: CALGEGGTEAFF. The CDR3 DNA follows: TGTGCTCTCGGGGAGGGTGGAACTGAAGCTTTCTTT. Drawing the rest from reference TRBV30 and TRBJ1-1, the complete variable domain is SQTIHQWPATLVQPVGSPLSLECTVEGTSNPNLYWYRQAAGRGLQLLFYSVGIGQISSEVPQNLSASRPQDRQFILSSKKLLLSDSGFYLCALGEGGTEAFFGQGTRLTVV.

The rearrangement joins TRBV2 to TRBJ1-1; 11 bases are shared with TRBD1. CDR1 and CDR2 from the germline V gene are SNHLY and FYNNEI. The trim removed 6 bases at V and 5 bases at J, leaving 11 bases unmatched. The CDR3 runs 16 residues. The CDR3 DNA reads TGTGCCAGCAGCCTCGGACAGGGGGCAGGATCGACTGAAGCTTTCTTT. Protein sequence: CASSLGQGAGSTEAFF.

This clonotype was seen ten or more times. V is TRBV7-2 and J is TRBJ2-7; weak D call: TRBD1 (5 bases). The CDR3 has 14 amino acids. The germline CDR1 and CDR2 sequences are SGHTA and FQGNSA. V lost 5 bases and J lost 3, with 14 bases in between. CDR3 protein: CASSRVLGDYEQYF. CDR3 sequence (DNA): TGTGCCAGCAGCCGCGTTTTAGGGGACTACGAGCAGTACTTC.

This clonotype was picked up many times. The chain couples TRBV20-1 to TRBJ2-1; 7 bases line up with TRBD2. CDR1 and CDR2 from the germline V gene are DFQATT and SNEGSKA (reference sequence). V dropped 0 bases and J dropped 0; count of bases not matched to a gene: 8. The CDR3 extends over 17 amino acids. The CDR3: CSARDTGGGSSYNEQFF. The CDR3 DNA follows: TGCAGTGCTAGAGATACGGGCGGCGGGAGCTCCTACAATGAGCAGTTCTTC.

Ten or more counts support this clonotype. The gene calls are TRBV7-9 and TRBJ2-1; tentative D call: TRBD1 (5 bases). Germline lookup yields CDR1 SEHNR and CDR2 FQNEAQ (reference sequence). The CDR3 runs to 13 residues. Trimming pared 2 bases from V and 7 bases from J, leaving 9 bases between. CDR3 sequence: CASSLSTGNEQFF. In nucleotides, the CDR3 is TGTGCCAGCAGCTTAAGTACAGGAAATGAGCAGTTCTTC.

The chain has TRBV12-3 or TRBV12-4 and TRBJ2-3; 9 nucleotides match TRBD2. V was clipped by 11 bases and J by 1 base; unmatched bases: 7. The CDR3 runs to 14 residues. CDR3 in amino acids: CAVSGGGGTDTQYF. Here the CDR3 DNA reads TGTGCCGTCTCGGGCGGGGGGGGCACAGATACGCAGTATTTT.

As for this clonotype: A much more abundant neighbour one base away suggests this may be a read error. This chain uses TRBV10-3 with TRBJ2-5; TRBD2 agrees at 9 bases. The V segment lost 4 bases and the J segment 11 bases; nucleotides outside the gene matches: 14. CDR1 and CDR2 from the germline V gene are ENHRY and SYGVKD. The CDR3 totals 15 residues. CDR3 in amino acids: CAISALSGRKNEQYF. As DNA, the CDR3 is TGTGCCATCAGTGCCCTTAGCGGGAGAAAAAATGAGCAGTACTTC.

In regard to this clonotype: Given a much more abundant clone one base away, this may be a read error. This chain uses TRBV7-9 with TRBJ2-7, with no clear D. The CDR3 is 12 residues long. Looked up from germline, CDR1 is SEHNR and CDR2 is FQNEAQ (reference sequence). CDR3 in DNA: TGTGCCAGCAGCTTAGGGGATTCCGAGCGGTACTTC. Protein: CASSLGDSERYF. The full variable domain, completed using reference TRBV7-9 and TRBJ2-7, is DTGVSQNPRHKITKRGQNVTFRCDPISEHNRLYWYRQTLGQGPEFLTYFQNEAQLEKSRLLSDRFSAERPKGSFSTLEIQRTEQGDSAMYLCASSLGDSERYFGPGTRLTVT.

Only a few counts were recorded for this clonotype. Possible read error: a much larger clone is one base away. The CDR3 sequence is CASSQLGWGSLYNEQYF. The CDR3 coding sequence is TGTGCCAGCAGCCAATTGGGTTGGGGGAGCCTTTACAATGAGCAGTACTTC. This chain connects TRBV3-1 to TRBJ2-5, with D perhaps assigned TRBD1 or TRBD2 (5 bases each). Per germline, CDR1 LGHDT and CDR2 YNNKEL (reference sequence). The ends were cut back, 2 bases at V and 11 bases at J, with 27 bases in the middle. CDR3 length equals 17 residues.

In this sample, this clonotype turned up once. This may come from a read error, since a much larger clone is one base off. This chain links TRBV20-1 with TRBJ2-6; perhaps D is TRBD1 or TRBD2 (5 bases each). This CDR3 region has 15 residues. Germline V gene lookup returns CDR1 DFQATT and CDR2 SNEGSKA (reference sequence). The CDR3 nucleotides read TGCAGTGCTAGCCTGTGGGAGCCTGGGGCCCACGTCCTGACTTTC. Protein sequence: CSASLWEPGAHVLTF.

The genes are TRBV6-2 or TRBV6-3 and TRBJ2-1, with no clear D. V was clipped by 6 bases and J by 0 bases, with 18 bases between them. The germline CDR1 and CDR2 sequences are MNHEY and SVGEGT. The CDR3 has 17 amino acids. Here the CDR3 DNA reads TGTGCCAGCAGCCGTGGTGCCTTTTTCCTCTCCTACAATGAGCAGTTCTTC. This gives the protein CASSRGAFFLSYNEQFF.

This clonotype was observed a single time. One junction end does not reproduce the germline sequence, and a read error may be involved. V is TRBV20-1 and J is TRBJ2-1; TRBD2 might be the D (5 bases). Per germline, CDR1 DFQATT and CDR2 SNEGSKA (reference sequence). The CDR3 length is 11 residues. CDR3 nucleotide sequence: TGCAGTGCTAGAGATTCGCCTAGCAGGATCTTC. Residues: CSARDSPSRIF.

Many counts were recorded for this clonotype. In DNA, the CDR3 is TGCGCCAGCAGCCAAACATCAGGAAGCACAGATACGCAGTATTTT. It translates to CASSQTSGSTDTQYF. V gene TRBV4-1 combines with J gene TRBJ2-3, with D unresolved. V was cut by 2 bases and J by 0 bases, with 9 bases left in between. Germline V lookup: CDR1 MGHRA, CDR2 YSYEKL. The CDR3 has 15 amino acids.

The chain couples TRBV3-1 to TRBJ2-1, with 12 bases lining up with TRBD2. The J call may be mistaken, given a closer DNA end match to TRBJ2-7. Germline CDR1 reads LGHDT; CDR2 reads YNNKEL (reference sequence). The CDR3 sequence is 15 residues long. The CDR3 region is CASSRTSGEYNEQYF. The DNA for the CDR3 is TGTGCCAGCAGCCGGACTAGCGGGGAATACAATGAGCAGTACTTC.

This clonotype was recorded a few times. At one end the junction does not follow the germline gene, possibly because of a read error. This sequence joins TRBV30 and TRBJ2-3, with D tentatively TRBD1 or TRBD2 (5 bases each). The CDR3 is 11 amino acids. The V gene's germline CDR1 is GTSNPN and CDR2 SVGIG (reference sequence). The chain's CDR3 is CAGREGMSQYF. Here the CDR3 DNA reads TGTGCCGGGAGAGAGGGGATGTCGCAGTATTTT. The complete variable domain, with remaining parts taken from reference TRBV30 and TRBJ2-3, reads SQTIHQWPATLVQPVGSPLSLECTVEGTSNPNLYWYRQAAGRGLQLLFYSVGIGQISSEVPQNLSASRPQDRQFILSSKKLLLSDSGFYLCAGREGMSQYFGPGTRLTVL.

A note on this clonotype: A much bigger clone sits one base away, suggesting this may be a read error. This sequence joins TRBV29-1 and TRBJ2-5; D call uncertain. CDR1 SQVTM and CDR2 ANQGSEA come from the germline V gene. The CDR3 length is 10 residues. This CDR3 reads CNVESNRQYF. For the CDR3, the DNA is TGCAACGTTGAGTCTAATCGGCAGTACTTC.

This clonotype was seen repeatedly, ten times or more. This sequence joins TRBV9 and TRBJ2-7, with 8 bases fitting TRBD1. V shed 0 bases and J 1 base; nucleotides not matched to a gene: 3. The length of the CDR3 is 15 residues. Per germline, CDR1 SGDLS and CDR2 YYNGEE. This CDR3 is CASSVAGQGSYEQYF. The CDR3 DNA follows: TGTGCCAGCAGCGTAGCAGGACAGGGATCCTACGAGCAGTACTTC. Full variable domain (missing parts from reference TRBV9 and TRBJ2-7): DSGVTQTPKHLITATGQRVTLRCSPRSGDLSVYWYQQSLDQGLQFLIQYYNGEERAKGNILERFSAQQFPDLHSELNLSSLELGDSALYFCASSVAGQGSYEQYFGPGTRLTVT.

This clonotype was counted ten times or more. The J gene is TRBJ2-1, the V gene TRBV11-2; 7 positions agree with TRBD1. The CDR3 totals 18 residues. From germline, CDR1 is SGHAT and CDR2 FQNNGV. The junction had 16 bases not matched to a gene; V was cut back by 3 bases and J by 5 bases. CDR3 region: CASSFMLWTGRANNEQFF. In nucleotides, the CDR3 is TGTGCCAGCAGCTTTATGTTATGGACAGGACGCGCTAACAATGAGCAGTTCTTC.